Below are 15 T cell receptor beta chains sequenced from a single sample in a study of cytomegalovirus exposure and HLA in healthy donors. Both 60 Vbeta primers and 13 Jbeta primers went into the PCR. Sequencing was performed with immunoSEQ multiplex PCR; in TCRdb, only in-frame clones are kept and a portion is missing. In the table there are over 150,000 clones, about four fifths of which are singletons. The sequencing sample was made of PBMCs. These TCRs come from a man aged 30-40 years in good health and CMV-seronegative.

This chain joins TRBV19 and TRBJ2-5, with TRBD2 identical over 7 bases. This CDR3 is 14 amino acids long. CDR1 is LNHDA and CDR2 is SQIVND in the germline V gene (reference sequence). V trimming: 7 bases; J trimming: 3 bases; junction bases outside the gene matches: 8. CDR3 protein: CASNPRRGEETQYF. In nucleotides, the CDR3 is TGTGCCAGTAACCCACGTCGGGGGGAAGAGACCCAGTACTTC.

This chain joins TRBV5-8 and TRBJ1-3; 12 bases map to TRBD1. This CDR3 spans 20 amino acids. The V gene's germline CDR1 is SGHTS and CDR2 YDEGEE. Germline trimming cut 4 bases from V and 4 bases from J; bases unmatched to any gene: 18. The CDR3 DNA reads TGTGCCAGCAGCCTTGGGGGACAGGGGGCACACCACCCGGGCGGAAACACCATATATTTT. The encoded protein is CASSLGGQGAHHPGGNTIYF.

The chain couples TRBV5-1 to TRBJ1-1; 9 bases match TRBD1. The V segment lost 6 bases and the J segment 1 base; nucleotides outside the gene matches: 4. The germline V gene encodes CDR1 SGHRS and CDR2 YFSETQ. This CDR3 is 14 amino acids long. For the CDR3, the DNA is TGCGCCAGCACCCCGGGACAGGGGAACACTGAAGCTTTCTTT. Protein: CASTPGQGNTEAFF.

The rearrangement joins TRBV6-1 to TRBJ1-5; a possible D gene is TRBD1 (6 bases). The CDR3 runs to 15 residues. Deletions cut 3 bases from V and 4 bases from J, with 13 bases between. CDR1 and CDR2 from the germline V gene are MNHNS and SASEGT. CDR3 amino acids: CASSEFRQGNQPQHF. The DNA for the CDR3 is TGTGCCAGCAGTGAGTTTAGGCAGGGGAATCAGCCCCAGCATTTT.

The J gene is TRBJ2-5, the V gene TRBV5-1, with 7 bases matching TRBD2. Trimming at V came to 0 bases and at J to 5 bases, leaving 7 bases not matched to a gene. This CDR3 has 15 amino acids. CDR1 SGHRS and CDR2 YFSETQ come from the germline V gene. The CDR3 loop reads CASSLGDGGSETQYF. The CDR3 DNA is TGCGCCAGCAGCTTGGGGGACGGGGGGAGTGAGACCCAGTACTTC.

This chain joins TRBV5-1 and TRBJ1-2; D is unresolved. Germline CDR1 reads SGHRS; CDR2 reads YFSETQ. Trimming left V 0 bases short and J 3 bases short, with 9 bases between. This CDR3 has 14 amino acids. CDR3 loop: CASSLDRIYYGYTF. In DNA, the CDR3 is TGCGCCAGCAGCTTGGACAGAATATACTATGGCTACACCTTC.

The rearrangement links TRBV7-6 to TRBJ1-2; no clear D. CDR3 length equals 12 residues. Germline assignment: CDR1 SGHVS and CDR2 FNYEAQ. Trimming pared 1 base from V and 9 bases from J, leaving 9 bases between. CDR3 sequence (DNA): TGTGCCAGCAGCTTAGTAGCGGGGAGCTACACCTTC. Residues: CASSLVAGSYTF. The entire variable domain, with the rest obtained from reference TRBV7-6 and TRBJ1-2, is as follows: GAGVSQSPRYKVTKRGQDVALRCDPISGHVSLYWYRQALGQGPEFLTYFNYEAQQDKSGLPNDRFSAERPEGSISTLTIQRTEQRDSAMYRCASSLVAGSYTFGSGTRLTVV.

The J gene is TRBJ2-1, the V gene TRBV28; 8 bases fit TRBD2. The CDR3 spans 16 residues. Germline V gene lookup returns CDR1 MDHEN and CDR2 SYDVKM. The V segment lost 5 bases and the J segment 4 bases; nucleotides outside the gene matches: 10. CDR3 in amino acids: CASSGPAGGGYNEQFF. In nucleotides, the CDR3 is TGTGCCAGCAGTGGCCCGGCGGGGGGAGGATACAATGAGCAGTTCTTC.

The genes are TRBV5-6 and TRBJ2-7; D may be TRBD2 (7 bases). Per the germline V gene, CDR1 is SGHDT and CDR2 is YYEEEE. V was pared by 5 bases and J by 2 bases, with 17 bases between. The CDR3 runs 15 residues. The CDR3: CASSRGGSGAYEQYF. DNA of the CDR3: TGTGCCAGCAGTCGCGGGGGTTCAGGGGCCTACGAGCAGTACTTC.

This clone was counted only a few times. The chain has TRBV2 and TRBJ1-1; D ambiguous. The CDR3 sequence is 13 residues long. From germline, CDR1 is SNHLY and CDR2 FYNNEI. V was pared by 8 bases and J by 3 bases, with 13 bases between. The DNA for the CDR3 is TGTGCCAGCTATCGTCTCTCCTACACTGAAGCTTTCTTT. It specifies CASYRLSYTEAFF. Full variable domain (rest looked up from reference TRBV2 and TRBJ1-1): EPEVTQTPSHQVTQMGQEVILRCVPISNHLYFYWYRQILGQKVEFLVSFYNNEISEKSEIFDDQFSVERPDGSNFTLKIRSTKLEDSAMYFCASYRLSYTEAFFGQGTRLTVV.

A word on this clone: Other DNA sequences of this sample code for an identical CDR3. The rearrangement joins TRBV7-6 to TRBJ1-6; 12 bases are shared with TRBD1. The CDR3 is 16 amino acids. The V segment lost 1 base and the J segment 7 bases; nucleotides outside the gene matches: 2. Germline CDR1 SGHVS, CDR2 FNYEAQ. The CDR3 protein is CASSLGGQGANSPLHF. CDR3 DNA: TGTGCCAGCAGCTTAGGGGGACAGGGGGCGAATTCACCCCTCCACTTT.

The CDR3 DNA is TGTGCCAGCAATTACCACTTTCCAAGCCCTTGTCGGACTAGCGGGGGGGGAGAGCAGTACTTC. This codes for CASNYHFPSPCRTSGGGEQYF. V usage is TRBV27 and J usage is TRBJ2-7; TRBD2 matches at 15 bases. The CDR3 runs 21 residues. V lost 7 bases and J lost 7; bases outside the gene matches: 26. CDR1 and CDR2 from the germline V gene are MNHEY and SMNVEV (reference sequence).

The chain joins TRBV5-1 to TRBJ1-2, with TRBD1 matching over 12 bases. The ends lost 0 bases at V and 3 bases at J; junction bases unmatched: 3. This CDR3 spans 16 amino acids. Germline assignment: CDR1 SGHRS and CDR2 YFSETQ. DNA for the CDR3: TGCGCCAGCAGCTTGGAGGGACAGGGGGCTTACTATGGCTACACCTTC. This translates into CASSLEGQGAYYGYTF.

The J gene is TRBJ1-4, the V gene TRBV14, with D possibly TRBD1 on 6 matching bases. The germline V gene has CDR1 SGHDN and CDR2 FVKESK. The V end lost 4 bases, the J end lost 0 bases, and 9 bases lay between the germline ends. The CDR3 has 15 amino acids. CDR3 nucleotide sequence: TGTGCCAGCAGCCCCACAGGGTCAACTAATGAAAAACTGTTTTTT. Its protein product is CASSPTGSTNEKLFF.

V and J are TRBV7-7 and TRBJ2-5; D uncertain. V shed 1 base and J shed 2 bases, with 5 bases lying between them. The CDR3 is 13 residues long. The germline V gene encodes CDR1 SSHAT and CDR2 FNYEAQ (reference sequence). The CDR3 DNA sequence: TGTGCCAGCAGCTTAGGGCTGCAAGAGACCCAGTACTTC. It codes for CASSLGLQETQYF.